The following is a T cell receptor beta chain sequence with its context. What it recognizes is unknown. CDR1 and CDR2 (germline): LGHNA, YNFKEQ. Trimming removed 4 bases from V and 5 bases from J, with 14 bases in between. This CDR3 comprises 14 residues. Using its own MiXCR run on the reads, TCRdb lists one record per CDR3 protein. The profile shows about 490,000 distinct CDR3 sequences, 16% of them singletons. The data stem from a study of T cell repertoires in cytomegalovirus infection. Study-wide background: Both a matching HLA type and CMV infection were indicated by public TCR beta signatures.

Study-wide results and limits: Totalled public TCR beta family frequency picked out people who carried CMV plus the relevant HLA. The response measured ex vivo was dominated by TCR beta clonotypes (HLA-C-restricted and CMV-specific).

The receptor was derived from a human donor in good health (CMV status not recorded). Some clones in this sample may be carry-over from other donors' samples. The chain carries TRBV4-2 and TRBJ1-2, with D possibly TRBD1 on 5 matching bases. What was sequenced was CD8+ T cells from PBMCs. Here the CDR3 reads CASSPSGLGYGYTF. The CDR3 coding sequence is TGTGCCAGCAGCCCCTCAGGGCTGGGATATGGCTACACCTTC.